A selection of T cell receptor beta chains follows, all from one sample in a study of T cell clones after liver transplantation. TCRdb's copy holds only in-frame clones and misses some; the assay was immunoSEQ multiplex PCR. The sample carries 99,000 or so clones, 82% recorded once. The material was CD4+ T cells from blood, obtained before liver transplant. The receptors originated from a human donor who received a liver transplant. The conserved cysteine and the conserved F or W are not part of the CDR3 here. The D gene is left open where the match is weak. Part of the rows lack a size; the others show once, few, many or a class for expanded clones.

j_gene	v_gene	abundance	d_gene	CDR3aa
TRBJ1-4	TRBV19	-	TRBD1	ASRRDRAPRVF
TRBJ2-7	TRBV5-6	-	-	ASSLDRAFEQY
TRBJ2-7	TRBV7-7	-	-	ASSLATDYEQY
TRBJ1-2	TRBV7-8	few	TRBD1	ASSGDRGVGYT
TRBJ2-5	TRBV18	-	TRBD2	ASSPPSGGPRETQY
TRBJ2-2	TRBV9	-	TRBD2	ASSVALTSGRTGELF
TRBJ1-1	TRBV27	-	TRBD1	ASSPGTGWGLDTEAF
TRBJ1-4	TRBV5-1	-	-	ASSFFGANEKLF
TRBJ1-1	TRBV27	-	TRBD1	ASRFKDRGITEAF
TRBJ2-3	TRBV5-1	-	TRBD2	ASNPTSGGTDTQY
TRBJ2-1	TRBV2	-	-	ASRYNEQF
TRBJ1-2	TRBV7-8	few	TRBD1	ASSGDRVGYT
TRBJ1-5	TRBV29-1	-	-	SVLGQTDQPQH
TRBJ2-7	TRBV19	-	-	ASKKTGAQGGEQY
TRBJ2-4	TRBV4-2	-	TRBD2	ASSQEVPGGGAKNIQY
TRBJ2-1	TRBV10-2	-	-	ASSEWWSYEQF
TRBJ2-6	TRBV11-2	-	TRBD1	ASSRTGGELSGANVLT
TRBJ1-4	TRBV6-1	-	-	ASSFGQISGEKLF
TRBJ2-1	TRBV10-1	-	TRBD2	ASSDLAGNNEQF
TRBJ1-2	TRBV28	-	-	ASSPDRVRGYT
TRBJ1-5	TRBV19	-	TRBD1	ASSITQGHLGQPQH
TRBJ2-2	TRBV18	-	-	ASSPLSNTGELF